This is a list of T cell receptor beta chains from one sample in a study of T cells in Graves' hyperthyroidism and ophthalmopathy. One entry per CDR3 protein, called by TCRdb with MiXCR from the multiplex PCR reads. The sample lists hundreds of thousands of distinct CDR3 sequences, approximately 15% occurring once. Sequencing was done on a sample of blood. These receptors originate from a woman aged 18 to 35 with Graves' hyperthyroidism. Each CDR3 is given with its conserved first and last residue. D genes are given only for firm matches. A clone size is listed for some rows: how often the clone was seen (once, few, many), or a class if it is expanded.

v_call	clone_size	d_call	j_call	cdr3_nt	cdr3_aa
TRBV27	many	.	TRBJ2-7	TGTGCCAGCAGTGTCCGGGGCCCCTACGAGCAGTACTTC	CASSVRGPYEQYF
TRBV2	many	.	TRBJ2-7	TGTGCCAGCGAAAACGGGACCGGGTTCGTCGAGCAGTACTTC	CASENGTGFVEQYF
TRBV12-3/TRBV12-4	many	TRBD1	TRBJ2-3	TGTGCCAGCAGCCACGCCGGGACAGGGGGCCGGGATACGCAGTATTTT	CASSHAGTGGRDTQYF
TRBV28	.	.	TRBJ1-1	TGTGCCAGCAGTGGGTTGTGGAACACTGAAGCTTTCTTT	CASSGLWNTEAFF
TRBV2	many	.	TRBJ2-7	TGTGCCAGCAGTGATCAGGGCGAGCAGTACTTC	CASSDQGEQYF
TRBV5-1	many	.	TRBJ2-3	TGCGCCAGCAGCAGGGGTCCACAGACCGCAGATACGCAGTATTTT	CASSRGPQTADTQYF
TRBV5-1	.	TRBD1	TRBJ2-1	TGCGCCAGCCAACTGACAGGGGTGAATGAGCAGTTCTTC	CASQLTGVNEQFF
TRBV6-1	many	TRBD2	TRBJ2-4	TGTGCCAGCAGTTTGGCCGGGACTAGCGGGAGGGGAGCCAAAAACATTCAGTACTTC	CASSLAGTSGRGAKNIQYF
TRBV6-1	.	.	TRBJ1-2	TGTGCCAGCAGTGAAGCAGAAGGAGCGGGGAATGGCTACACCTTC	CASSEAEGAGNGYTF
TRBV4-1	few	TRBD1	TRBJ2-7	TGCGCCAGCACCACCGGGACAGGAACCTACGAGCAGTACTTC	CASTTGTGTYEQYF
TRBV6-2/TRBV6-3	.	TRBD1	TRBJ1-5	TGTGCCAGCGCTGGGACAGGAGATCAGCCCCAGCATTTT	CASAGTGDQPQHF
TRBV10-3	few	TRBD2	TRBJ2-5	TGTGCCATCAGAGCGGGAGCGGCCGGAGAGACCCAGTACTTC	CAIRAGAAGETQYF
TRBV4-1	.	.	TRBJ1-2	TGCGCCAGCAGCCAACCAACGGGGACTAACTATGGCTACACCTTC	CASSQPTGTNYGYTF
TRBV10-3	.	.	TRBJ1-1	TGTGCCAGCGGACCGAGGGAACTCACTGAAGCTTTCTTT	CASGPRELTEAFF